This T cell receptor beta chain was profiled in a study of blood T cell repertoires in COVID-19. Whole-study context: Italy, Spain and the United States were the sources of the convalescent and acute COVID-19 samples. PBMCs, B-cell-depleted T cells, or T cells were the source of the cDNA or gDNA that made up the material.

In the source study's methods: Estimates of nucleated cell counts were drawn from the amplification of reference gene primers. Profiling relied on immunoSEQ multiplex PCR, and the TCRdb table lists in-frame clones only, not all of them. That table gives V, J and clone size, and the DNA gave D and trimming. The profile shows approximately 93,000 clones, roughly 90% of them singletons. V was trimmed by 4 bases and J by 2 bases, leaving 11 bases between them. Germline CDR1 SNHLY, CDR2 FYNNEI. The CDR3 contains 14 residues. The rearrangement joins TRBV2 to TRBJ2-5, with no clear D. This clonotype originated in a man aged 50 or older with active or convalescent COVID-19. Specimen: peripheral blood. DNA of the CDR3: TGTGCCAGCAGTGTGCGGCAGACTCAAGAGACCCAGTACTTC. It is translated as CASSVRQTQETQYF.